The rows below give T cell receptor beta chains drawn from one sample of a study of blood T cell repertoires in COVID-19. Here immunoSEQ multiplex PCR was the method, and the copy in TCRdb shows in-frame clones only, minus some. The profile shows about 180,000 clones, more than 75% of them singletons. The sample was peripheral blood. The receptors here all came from a man aged 35 to 55 with active or convalescent COVID-19. CDR3s leave out the opening cysteine and the closing phenylalanine or tryptophan.

j_call v_call cdr3_aa
TRBJ2-7 TRBV19 ASRGVRQGSDEQY
TRBJ1-5 TRBV28 ASSRTGGGNQPQH
TRBJ1-1 TRBV5-1 ASSLAGTGEAF
TRBJ1-6 TRBV5-4 ASSLTGGDSPLH
TRBJ2-5 TRBV4-1 ASSRFSGGEETQY
TRBJ2-3 TRBV2 ATLGRDTGTDTQY
TRBJ2-7 TRBV5-8 ASSRGRSYSSYEQY
TRBJ1-6 TRBV10-3 AISESAGYNSPLH
TRBJ1-2 TRBV7-2 ASSSYSGTKGYGYT
TRBJ2-7 TRBV30 AWSVNRFPSYEQY
TRBJ2-5 TRBV6-5 ATRLAGYQETQY
TRBJ2-3 TRBV3-1/TRBV3-2 ASSQPGLATDTQY
TRBJ2-7 TRBV4-1 ASSQVNGYEQY